The 6 T cell receptor beta chains below come from one sample, sequenced in a study of blood T cell repertoires in COVID-19. TCRdb's table, derived via immunoSEQ multiplex PCR, lists solely in-frame clones and lacks some. The table has about 190,000 clones, about 81% seen once. Sequencing used PBMCs or T cells enriched from blood (not recorded which). All receptors come from a woman aged 30 to 39 who had recovered from COVID-19.

The rearrangement joins TRBV28 to TRBJ1-2; no clear D gene. CDR3 length: 12 residues. Germline V gene sequence: CDR1 MDHEN, CDR2 SYDVKM. The ends were cut back, 5 bases at V and 4 bases at J, with 8 bases in the middle. CDR3 sequence: CASSATVYGYTF. DNA of the CDR3: TGTGCCAGCAGTGCTACAGTCTATGGCTACACCTTC.

This chain links TRBV11-1 with TRBJ1-2, with D maybe TRBD1 (6 bases). The V end lost 4 bases, the J end lost 6 bases, and 12 bases lay between the germline ends. Germline CDR1 reads SGHAT; CDR2 reads FQDESV (reference sequence). The CDR3 extends over 13 amino acids. CDR3: CASSSFQGNGYTF. The CDR3 DNA follows: TGTGCCAGCAGCTCATTCCAGGGGAATGGCTACACCTTC.

This clone was picked up one time. The chain links TRBV7-2 to TRBJ2-1; 8 bases align to TRBD2. The V and J ends lost 5 bases and 5 bases, in that order; junction bases with no gene match: 11. The CDR3 extends over 16 amino acids. The germline CDR1 and CDR2 sequences are SGHTA and FQGNSA. The DNA for the CDR3 is TGTGCCAGCAGCCCCTCCGGGGGGGGTGGGCACAATGAGCAGTTCTTC. This codes for CASSPSGGGGHNEQFF.

The rearrangement joins TRBV10-3 to TRBJ1-5; 8 bases agree with TRBD1. The CDR3 has 15 residues. The germline CDR1 and CDR2 sequences are ENHRY and SYGVKD. Trimming cost V 6 bases and J 7 bases; bases outside gene matches: 11. In nucleotides, the CDR3 is TGTGCCATCAGGGGGGACCAGGGGGCTGGGCAGCCCCAGCATTTT. This gives the protein CAIRGDQGAGQPQHF.

The rearrangement uses TRBV5-1 and TRBJ2-5; TRBD2 matches at 10 bases. Germline lookup yields CDR1 SGHRS and CDR2 YFSETQ. The CDR3 is made up of 16 amino acids. After removal of 6 bases from V and 2 bases from J, the junction contained 10 bases not matched to a gene. In nucleotides, the CDR3 is TGCGCCAGCAACCATCCGGGACTAGCGAAACAAGAGACCCAGTACTTC. As protein: CASNHPGLAKQETQYF.

The DNA of the CDR3 is TGTGCCAGCTGTACGGGCCCCAGGGTAATAGAGTTCTTC. Protein sequence: CASCTGPRVIEFF. V and J are TRBV28 and TRBJ2-1; D might be TRBD1 (5 bases). The CDR3 has 13 residues. Germline V gene lookup returns CDR1 MDHEN and CDR2 SYDVKM. Trimming stripped 8 bases from V and 14 bases from J, with 22 bases between.